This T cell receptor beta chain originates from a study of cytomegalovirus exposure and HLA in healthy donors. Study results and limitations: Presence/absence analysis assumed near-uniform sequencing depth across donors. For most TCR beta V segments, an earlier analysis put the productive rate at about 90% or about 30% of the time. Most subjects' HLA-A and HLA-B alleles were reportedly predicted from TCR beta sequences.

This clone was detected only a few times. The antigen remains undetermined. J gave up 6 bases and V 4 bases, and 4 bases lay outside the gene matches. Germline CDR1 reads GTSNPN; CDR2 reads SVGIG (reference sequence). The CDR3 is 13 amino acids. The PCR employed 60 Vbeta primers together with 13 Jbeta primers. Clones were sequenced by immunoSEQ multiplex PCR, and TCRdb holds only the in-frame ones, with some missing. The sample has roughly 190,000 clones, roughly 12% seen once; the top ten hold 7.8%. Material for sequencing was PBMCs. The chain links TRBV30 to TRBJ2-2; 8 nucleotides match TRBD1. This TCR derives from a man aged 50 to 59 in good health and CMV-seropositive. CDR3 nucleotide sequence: TGTGCCTGGACAGGGGGCTTTCCCGGGGAGCTGTTTTTT. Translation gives CAWTGGFPGELFF.